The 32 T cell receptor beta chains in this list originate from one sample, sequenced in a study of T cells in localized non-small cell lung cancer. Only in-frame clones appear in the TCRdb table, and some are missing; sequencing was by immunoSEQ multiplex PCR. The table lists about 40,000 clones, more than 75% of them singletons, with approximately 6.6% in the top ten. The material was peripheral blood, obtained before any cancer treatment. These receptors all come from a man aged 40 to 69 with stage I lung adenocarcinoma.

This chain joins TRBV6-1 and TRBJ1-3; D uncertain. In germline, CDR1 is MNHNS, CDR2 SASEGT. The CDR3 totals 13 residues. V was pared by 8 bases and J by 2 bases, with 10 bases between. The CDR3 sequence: CASRVAAGNTIYF. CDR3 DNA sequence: TGTGCCAGCCGAGTGGCAGCTGGAAACACCATATATTTT.

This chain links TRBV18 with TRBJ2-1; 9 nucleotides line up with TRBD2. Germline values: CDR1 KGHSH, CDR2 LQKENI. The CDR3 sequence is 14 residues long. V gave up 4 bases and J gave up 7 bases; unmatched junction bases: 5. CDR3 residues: CASSLGTSINEQFF. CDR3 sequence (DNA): TGTGCCAGCTCACTCGGGACTAGCATAAATGAGCAGTTCTTC.

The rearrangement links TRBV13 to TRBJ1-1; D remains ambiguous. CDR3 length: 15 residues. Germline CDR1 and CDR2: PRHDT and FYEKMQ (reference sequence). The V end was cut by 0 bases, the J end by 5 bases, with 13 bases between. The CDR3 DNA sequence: TGTGCCAGCAGCTTAGGTTGGCAGAGAGGAACTGAAGCTTTCTTT. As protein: CASSLGWQRGTEAFF.

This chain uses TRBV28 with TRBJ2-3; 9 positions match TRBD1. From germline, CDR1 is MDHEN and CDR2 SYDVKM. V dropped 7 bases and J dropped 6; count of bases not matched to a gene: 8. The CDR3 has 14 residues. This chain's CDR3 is CASIRQGVGDTQYF. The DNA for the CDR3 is TGTGCCAGCATTAGACAGGGGGTGGGTGATACGCAGTATTTT.

The CDR3 loop is CAINRDGSYNEQFF. The CDR3, as DNA: TGTGCCATCAATCGGGACGGCTCCTACAATGAGCAGTTCTTC. The chain joins TRBV10-3 to TRBJ2-1; either TRBD1 or TRBD2 may fit D (5 bases each). Germline V lookup: CDR1 ENHRY, CDR2 SYGVKD. V was pared by 7 bases and J by 0 bases, with 10 bases between. The CDR3 is 14 amino acids.

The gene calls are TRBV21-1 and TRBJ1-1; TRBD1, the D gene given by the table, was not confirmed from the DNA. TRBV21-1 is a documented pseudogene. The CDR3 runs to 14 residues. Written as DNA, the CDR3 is TGTGCCAGCAGGACGTCGACAGAGAACACTGAAGCTTTCTTT. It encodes CASRTSTENTEAFF.

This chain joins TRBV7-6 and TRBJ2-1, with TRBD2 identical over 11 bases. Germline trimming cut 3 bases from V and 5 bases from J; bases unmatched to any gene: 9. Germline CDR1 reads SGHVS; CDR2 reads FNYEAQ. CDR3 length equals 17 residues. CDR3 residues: CASSFPLSGRGDNEQFF. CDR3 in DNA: TGTGCCAGCAGCTTTCCCCTTAGCGGGAGGGGCGACAATGAGCAGTTCTTC.

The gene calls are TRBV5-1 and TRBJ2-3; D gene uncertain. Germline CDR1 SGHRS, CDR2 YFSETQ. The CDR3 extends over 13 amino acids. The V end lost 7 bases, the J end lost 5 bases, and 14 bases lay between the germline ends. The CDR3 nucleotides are TGCGCCAGCTCCGTATATAGGGTAGATACGCAGTATTTT. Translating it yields CASSVYRVDTQYF.

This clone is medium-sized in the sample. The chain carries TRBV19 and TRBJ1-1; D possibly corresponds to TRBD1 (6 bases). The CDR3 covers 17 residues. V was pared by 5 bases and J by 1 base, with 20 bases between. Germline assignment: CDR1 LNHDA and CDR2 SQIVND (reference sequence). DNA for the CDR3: TGTGCCAGTAGTCCGACAGGCTACCTCATGGGGAACACTGAAGCTTTCTTT. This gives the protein CASSPTGYLMGNTEAFF.

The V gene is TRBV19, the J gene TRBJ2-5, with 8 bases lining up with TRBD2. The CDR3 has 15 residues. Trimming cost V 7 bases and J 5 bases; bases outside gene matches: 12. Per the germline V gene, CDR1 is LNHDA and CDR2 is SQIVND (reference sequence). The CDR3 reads CASKDRSGSGETQYF. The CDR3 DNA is TGTGCCAGTAAAGATCGGAGCGGGAGCGGGGAGACCCAGTACTTC.

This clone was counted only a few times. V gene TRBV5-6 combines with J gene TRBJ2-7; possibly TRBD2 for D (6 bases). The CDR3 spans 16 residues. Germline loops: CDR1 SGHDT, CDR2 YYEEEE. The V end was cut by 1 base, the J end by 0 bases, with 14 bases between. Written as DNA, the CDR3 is TGTGCCAGCAGCTTGCCTACCGGAGGGGCCTCCTACGAGCAGTACTTC. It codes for CASSLPTGGASYEQYF.

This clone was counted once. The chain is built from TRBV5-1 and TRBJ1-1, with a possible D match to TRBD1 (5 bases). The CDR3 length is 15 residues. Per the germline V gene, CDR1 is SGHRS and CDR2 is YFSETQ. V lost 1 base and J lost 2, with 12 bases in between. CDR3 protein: CASSLYPTANTEAFF. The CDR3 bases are TGCGCCAGCAGCTTGTATCCGACAGCCAACACTGAAGCTTTCTTT.

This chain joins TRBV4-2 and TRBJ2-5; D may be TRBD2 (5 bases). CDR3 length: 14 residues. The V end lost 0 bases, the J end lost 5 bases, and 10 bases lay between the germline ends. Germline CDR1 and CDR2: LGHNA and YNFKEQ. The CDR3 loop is CASSQDTSMETQYF. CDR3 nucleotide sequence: TGTGCCAGCAGCCAAGATACTAGTATGGAGACCCAGTACTTC.

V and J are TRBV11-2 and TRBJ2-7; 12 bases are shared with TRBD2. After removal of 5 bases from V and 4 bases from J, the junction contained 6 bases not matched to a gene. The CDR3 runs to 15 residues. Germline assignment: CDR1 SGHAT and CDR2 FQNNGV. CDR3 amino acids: CASSKTSGSGYEQYF. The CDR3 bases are TGTGCCAGCAGCAAGACTAGCGGGAGTGGATACGAGCAGTACTTC. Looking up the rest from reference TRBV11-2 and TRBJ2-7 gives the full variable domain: EAGVAQSPRYKIIEKRQSVAFWCNPISGHATLYWYQQILGQGPKLLIQFQNNGVVDDSQLPKDRFSAERLKGVDSTLKIQPAKLEDSAVYLCASSKTSGSGYEQYFGPGTRLTVT.

The chain's CDR3 is CASSDPYSSYNEQFF. The CDR3 DNA reads as TGTGCCAGTTCTGACCCTTATAGCTCCTACAATGAGCAGTTCTTC. V gene TRBV27 combines with J gene TRBJ2-1; D gene uncertain. This CDR3 spans 15 amino acids. CDR1 is MNHEY, CDR2 SMNVEV, per germline (reference sequence). V gave up 9 bases and J gave up 0 bases, with 15 bases separating them.

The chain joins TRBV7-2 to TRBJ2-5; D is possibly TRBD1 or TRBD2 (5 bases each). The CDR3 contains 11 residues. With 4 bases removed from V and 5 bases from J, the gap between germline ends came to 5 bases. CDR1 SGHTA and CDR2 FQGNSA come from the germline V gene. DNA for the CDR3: TGTGCCAGCAGCTGGGGGGAGACCCAGTACTTC. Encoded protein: CASSWGETQYF.

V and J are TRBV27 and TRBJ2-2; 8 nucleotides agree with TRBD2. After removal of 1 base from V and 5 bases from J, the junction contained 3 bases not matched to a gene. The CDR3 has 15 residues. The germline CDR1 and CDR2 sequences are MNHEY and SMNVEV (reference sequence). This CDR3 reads CASSLLPSGTGELFF. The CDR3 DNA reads TGTGCCAGCAGTTTATTGCCTAGCGGGACCGGGGAGCTGTTTTTT.

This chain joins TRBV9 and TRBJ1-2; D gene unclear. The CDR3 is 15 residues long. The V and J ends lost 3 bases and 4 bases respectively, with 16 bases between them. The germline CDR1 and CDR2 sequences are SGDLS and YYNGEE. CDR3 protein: CASSAYGSGSYGYTF. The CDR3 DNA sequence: TGTGCCAGCAGCGCCTACGGATCCGGGAGCTATGGCTACACCTTC.

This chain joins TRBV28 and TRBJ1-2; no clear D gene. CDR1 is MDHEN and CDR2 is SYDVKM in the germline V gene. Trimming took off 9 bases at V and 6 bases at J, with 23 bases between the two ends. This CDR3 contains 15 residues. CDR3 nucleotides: TGTGCCAGAGCCCCGGCTGAGGGTAACCTAAATGGCTACACCTTC. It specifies CARAPAEGNLNGYTF.

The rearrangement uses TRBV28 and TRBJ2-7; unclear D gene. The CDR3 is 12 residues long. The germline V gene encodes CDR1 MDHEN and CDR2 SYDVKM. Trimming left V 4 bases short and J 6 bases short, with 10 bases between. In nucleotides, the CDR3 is TGTGCCAGCAGTTCCACAAGTATCGAGCAGTACTTC. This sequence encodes CASSSTSIEQYF.

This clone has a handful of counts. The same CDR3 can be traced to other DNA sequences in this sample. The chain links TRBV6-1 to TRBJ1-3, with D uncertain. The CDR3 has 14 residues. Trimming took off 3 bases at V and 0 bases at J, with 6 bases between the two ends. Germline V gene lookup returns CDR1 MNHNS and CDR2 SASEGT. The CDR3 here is CASSEGVSGNTIYF. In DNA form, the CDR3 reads TGTGCCAGCAGTGAGGGAGTCTCTGGAAACACCATATATTTT.

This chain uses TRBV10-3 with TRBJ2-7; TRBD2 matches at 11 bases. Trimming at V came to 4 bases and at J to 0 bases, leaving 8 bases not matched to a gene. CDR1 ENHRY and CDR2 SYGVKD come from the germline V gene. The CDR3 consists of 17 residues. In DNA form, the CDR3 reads TGTGCCATCAGTGGAGGACTAGCGGGCATGAGCTCCTACGAGCAGTACTTC. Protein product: CAISGGLAGMSSYEQYF.

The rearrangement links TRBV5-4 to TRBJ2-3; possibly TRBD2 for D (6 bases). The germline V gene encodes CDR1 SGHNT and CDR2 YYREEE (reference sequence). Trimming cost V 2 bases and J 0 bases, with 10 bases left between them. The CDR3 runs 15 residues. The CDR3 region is CASSFGGASTDTQYF. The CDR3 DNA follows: TGTGCCAGCAGCTTTGGCGGGGCTAGCACAGATACGCAGTATTTT.

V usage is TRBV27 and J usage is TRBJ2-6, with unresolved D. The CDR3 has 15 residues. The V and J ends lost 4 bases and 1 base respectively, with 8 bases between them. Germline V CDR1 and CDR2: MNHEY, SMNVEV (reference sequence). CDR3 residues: CASSYRQSGANVLTF. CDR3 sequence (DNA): TGTGCCAGCAGTTACCGGCAATCTGGGGCCAACGTCCTGACTTTC.

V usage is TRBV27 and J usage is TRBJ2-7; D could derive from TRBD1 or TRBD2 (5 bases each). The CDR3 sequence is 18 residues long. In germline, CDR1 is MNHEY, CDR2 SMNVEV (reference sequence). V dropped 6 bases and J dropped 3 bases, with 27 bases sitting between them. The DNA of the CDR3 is TGTGCCAGCAGCCTGTCGGCCGCACCGGGGCCGCCCTTCTACGAGCAGTACTTC. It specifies CASSLSAAPGPPFYEQYF.

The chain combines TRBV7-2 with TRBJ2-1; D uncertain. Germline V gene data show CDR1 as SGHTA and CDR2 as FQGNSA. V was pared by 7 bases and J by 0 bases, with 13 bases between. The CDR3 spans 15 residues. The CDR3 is CASTIKGSSYNEQFF. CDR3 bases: TGTGCCAGCACTATCAAGGGAAGCTCCTACAATGAGCAGTTCTTC.

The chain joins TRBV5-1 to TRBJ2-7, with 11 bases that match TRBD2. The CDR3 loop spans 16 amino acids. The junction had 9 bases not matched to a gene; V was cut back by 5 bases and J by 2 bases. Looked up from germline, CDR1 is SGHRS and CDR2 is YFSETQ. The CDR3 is CASRAGLAERTYEQYF. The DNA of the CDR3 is TGCGCCAGCAGAGCGGGACTAGCGGAACGCACCTACGAGCAGTACTTC.

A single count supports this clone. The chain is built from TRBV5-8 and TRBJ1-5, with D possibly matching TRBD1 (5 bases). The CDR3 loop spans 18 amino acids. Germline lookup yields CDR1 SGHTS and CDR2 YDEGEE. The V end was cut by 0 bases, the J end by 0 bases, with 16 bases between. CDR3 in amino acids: CASSLVFFRGYSNQPQHF. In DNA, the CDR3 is TGTGCCAGCAGCTTGGTTTTTTTTCGGGGGTATAGCAATCAGCCCCAGCATTTT.

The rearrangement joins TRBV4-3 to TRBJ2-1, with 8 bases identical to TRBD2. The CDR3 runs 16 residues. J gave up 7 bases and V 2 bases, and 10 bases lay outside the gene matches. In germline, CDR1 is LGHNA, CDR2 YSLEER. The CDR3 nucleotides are TGCGCCAGCAGCCAACCCGTGGGTAGCGGGGCAAATGAGCAGTTCTTC. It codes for CASSQPVGSGANEQFF.

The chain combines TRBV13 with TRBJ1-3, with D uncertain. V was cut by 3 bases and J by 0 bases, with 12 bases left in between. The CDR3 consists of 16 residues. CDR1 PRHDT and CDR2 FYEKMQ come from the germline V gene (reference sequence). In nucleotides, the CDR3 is TGTGCCAGCAGCTTGTACCGGGTCCTCTCTGGAAACACCATATATTTT. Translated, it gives CASSLYRVLSGNTIYF.

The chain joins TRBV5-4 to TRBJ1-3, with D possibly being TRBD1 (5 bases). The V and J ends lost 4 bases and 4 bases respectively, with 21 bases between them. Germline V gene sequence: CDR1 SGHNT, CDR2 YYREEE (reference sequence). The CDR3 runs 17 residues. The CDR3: CASSPEPGTRSGNTIYF. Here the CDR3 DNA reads TGTGCCAGCAGCCCGGAACCCGGGACGAGGAGCGGAAACACCATATATTTT.

CDR3 amino acids: CASSQEGFGTRTDTQYF. DNA of the CDR3: TGTGCCAGCAGCCAAGAAGGTTTCGGGACCCGCACAGATACGCAGTATTTT. The rearrangement links TRBV14 to TRBJ2-3, with D perhaps being TRBD1 or TRBD2 (5 bases each). V lost 0 bases and J lost 1, with 14 bases in between. CDR3 length: 17 amino acids. The germline gives CDR1 SGHDN, CDR2 FVKESK.